This T cell receptor beta chain was retrieved from a study of early T cells in non-severe SARS-CoV-2 infection. Study at large: Sequencing of unsorted whole blood was done on bulk RNA, leaving chains unpaired. Overall study results and limits: Matching against VDJdb likely underestimated virus-specific expansions, favoring anti-spike CD8.

Tagging with unique molecular identifiers was applied to individual cDNA molecules. TCRdb analysed the 5' RACE reads with MiXCR anew, one entry per CDR3 protein. The table includes tens of thousands of distinct CDR3 sequences, around 4.5% detected once. CDR3 length: 13 amino acids. CDR1 and CDR2 from the germline V gene are LNHDA and SQIVND (reference sequence). The V and J ends lost 3 bases and 7 bases, in that order; junction bases with no gene match: 5. This clonotype was recorded a few times. Its antigen is undetermined. The chain recombines TRBV19 with TRBJ1-1, with 7 bases aligning to TRBD1. Sequenced input: whole blood. The receptor was isolated from an adult who was a healthcare worker with PCR-confirmed SARS-CoV-2 infection or an uninfected control (not recorded which). The CDR3 here is CASSIRGQLEAFF. CDR3 in DNA: TGTGCCAGTAGTATTCGGGGACAGCTTGAAGCTTTCTTT.